This TCR beta chain is drawn from a study of blood T cell repertoires in COVID-19. As for the study in general: The United States, Italy and Spain provided the acute and convalescent COVID-19 samples.

Profiling relied on immunoSEQ multiplex PCR, and the TCRdb table lists in-frame clones only, not all of them. The table has 200,000 to 250,000 clones, under 90% seen once; the top ten hold around 3.5%. V lost 5 bases and J 2 bases, leaving 16 bases between the germline ends. CDR3 length: 17 residues. The germline gives CDR1 LGHDT, CDR2 YNNKEL (reference sequence). The rearrangement links TRBV3-1 (or the pseudogene TRBV3-2) to TRBJ1-6; D unclear. The sample consisted of peripheral blood. The sequence was obtained from a woman at least 80 years old with acute or convalescent COVID-19. For the CDR3, the DNA is TGTGCCAGCAGCGGAGGCCGCCGCTCTGCCTATAATTCACCCCTCCACTTT. Amino acid sequence: CASSGGRRSAYNSPLHF.